These 14 T cell receptor beta chains were all obtained from the same sample, sequenced in a study of liver allograft versus peripheral blood T cells. Across the study: A comparison was made between T cell receptor repertoires in transplanted livers and those in recipients' peripheral blood.

TCRdb reprocessed the reads via MiXCR and lists one record per CDR3 protein. The sample consists of some 10,000 distinct CDR3 sequences, less than 20% of them appearing once. Every receptor here comes from a human patient who had a liver transplant. Some T cells may have come from the graft donor.

Many counts were recorded for this clonotype. The V and J genes are TRBV24-1 and TRBJ2-7; 12 bases are shared with TRBD1. The CDR3 sequence is 18 residues long. From germline, CDR1 is KGHDR and CDR2 SFDVKD. Trimming at V came to 5 bases and at J to 1 base, leaving 11 bases not matched to a gene. The CDR3 reads CATSGSGTGGELSYEQYF. CDR3 in DNA: TGTGCCACCAGTGGGTCCGGGACAGGGGGCGAGCTTTCCTACGAGCAGTACTTC.

This clonotype counts as medium-sized (0.01 to 0.1%). The V gene is TRBV6-6, the J gene TRBJ1-1; D remains ambiguous. Deletions cut 0 bases from V and 2 bases from J, with 4 bases between. CDR1 and CDR2 from the germline V gene are MNHNY and SVGAGI (reference sequence). This CDR3 is built from 13 residues. The CDR3 nucleotides read TGTGCCAGCAGTTACTCCAGAAACACTGAAGCTTTCTTT. Amino acid sequence: CASSYSRNTEAFF.

The genes are TRBV25-1 and TRBJ1-3, with 12 bases aligning to TRBD1. The length of the CDR3 is 14 residues. CDR1 is MGHDK and CDR2 is SYGVNS in the germline V gene. Trimming at V came to 3 bases and at J to 7 bases, leaving 1 base not matched to a gene. CDR3 in amino acids: CASSEGTGGNTIYF. DNA for the CDR3: TGTGCCAGCAGTGAGGGGACAGGGGGCAACACCATATATTTT.

This clonotype was recorded a few times. The V call is TRBV28, the J call TRBJ1-2; D gene uncertain. V gave up 6 bases and J gave up 7 bases, with 12 bases separating them. The CDR3 length is 12 residues. In germline, CDR1 is MDHEN, CDR2 SYDVKM. CDR3 coding DNA: TGTGCCAGCAGCCGGGGAAAAAGTGGCTACACCTTC. Residues: CASSRGKSGYTF.

Within the sample, this clonotype is medium-sized. The chain recombines TRBV6-5 with TRBJ1-6; TRBD1 agrees at 9 bases. V was pared by 5 bases and J by 3 bases, with 14 bases of the junction left unmatched. The CDR3 has 19 amino acids. The germline V gene has CDR1 MNHEY and CDR2 SVGAGI. The CDR3 DNA follows: TGTGCCAGCAGTCGACAACCGGGACAGGGTGTGTACTATAATTCACCCCTCCACTTT. Translation gives CASSRQPGQGVYYNSPLHF.

This clonotype is classed as medium-sized. The V call is TRBV9, the J call TRBJ2-7; the D is unclear. The CDR3 totals 14 residues. Germline values: CDR1 SGDLS, CDR2 YYNGEE. Trimming cost V 0 bases and J 0 bases, with 7 bases left between them. CDR3 protein: CASSVGVNSYEQYF. CDR3 bases: TGTGCCAGCAGCGTAGGGGTCAACTCCTACGAGCAGTACTTC.

This clonotype was detected only a few times. This chain links TRBV7-2 with TRBJ2-5, with 7 bases identical to TRBD2. V dropped 2 bases and J dropped 1; count of bases not matched to a gene: 4. The CDR3 length is 15 residues. Germline lookup yields CDR1 SGHTA and CDR2 FQGNSA. In DNA, the CDR3 is TGTGCCAGCAGCTTATATTGGGGGGGCCAAGAGACCCAGTACTTC. It encodes CASSLYWGGQETQYF.

This rearrangement joins TRBV12-5 to TRBJ1-1; D remains unclear. Germline V CDR1 and CDR2: LGHNT, FRNRAP. Trimming pared 1 base from V and 3 bases from J, leaving 15 bases between. The CDR3 has 16 amino acids. The CDR3 bases are TGTGCTAGTGGTTTGGACGAGCCCGGGGTGGACACTGAAGCTTTCTTT. As protein: CASGLDEPGVDTEAFF.

The sample holds a few counts of this clonotype. The V and J genes are TRBV12-3 or TRBV12-4 and TRBJ1-2, with 7 bases aligning to TRBD1. The CDR3 is 14 amino acids. Trimming removed 6 bases from V and 6 bases from J; junction bases left unmatched: 10. The CDR3 DNA reads as TGTGCCAGCAGCCGCAGGGAGGGGGCGGATGGCTACACCTTC. As protein: CASSRREGADGYTF.

This clonotype was recorded once. A much larger clone differs by one base, so this may be a read error. This chain links TRBV6-1 with TRBJ1-5; D is ambiguous. CDR1 and CDR2 (germline): MNHNS, SASEGT. The CDR3 is 12 amino acids. CDR3 coding DNA: TGTGTGGGCAGTAAGGACAATCAGCCCCAGCATTTT. Protein sequence: CVGSKDNQPQHF.

In this sample, this clonotype turned up a few times. The rearrangement links TRBV5-4 to TRBJ1-1; 7 bases match TRBD1. There are 15 residues in the CDR3. Germline V gene sequence: CDR1 SGHNT, CDR2 YYREEE (reference sequence). J lost 4 bases, V lost 0 bases, and 6 bases had no gene match. DNA for the CDR3: TGTGCCAGCAGCTTGGGACAGGGAATGGGCACTGAAGCTTTCTTT. Its translation is CASSLGQGMGTEAFF.

The CDR3 region is CASSIYGEQYF. Here the CDR3 DNA reads TGTGCCAGCAGCATTTACGGCGAGCAGTACTTC. The chain couples TRBV11-2 to TRBJ2-7; no reliable D call. Trimming removed 5 bases from V and 6 bases from J, with 8 bases in between. The CDR3 extends over 11 amino acids. CDR1 is SGHAT and CDR2 is FQNNGV in the germline V gene.

This clonotype is medium-sized within its sample. The J gene is TRBJ1-6, the V gene TRBV6-6; D unclear. Trimming took off 8 bases at V and 6 bases at J, with 17 bases between the two ends. Looked up from germline, CDR1 is MNHNY and CDR2 is SVGAGI (reference sequence). The CDR3 extends over 15 amino acids. The CDR3, as DNA: TGTGCCAGCTTCCTGACTTGGCCCTCTAATTCACCCCTCCACTTT. Protein product: CASFLTWPSNSPLHF.

This clonotype was picked up many times. A read error may account for a junction end that differs from germline. The CDR3 sequence is CASSPKTASSYNEQFF. CDR3 sequence (DNA): TGTGCCAGCTCACCAAAGACGGCATCTTCCTACAATGAGCAATTCTTC. This sequence joins TRBV18 and TRBJ2-1; D remains ambiguous. The germline gives CDR1 KGHSH, CDR2 LQKENI. This CDR3 has 16 residues.